This record covers a single TCR beta chain. This CDR3 has 16 residues. Trimming at V came to 0 bases and at J to 5 bases, leaving 5 bases not matched to a gene. Germline V gives CDR1 SGDLS, CDR2 YYNGEE. The sample originates from a study of blood T cell repertoires in COVID-19. Study at large: Spain, Italy and the United States supplied samples that represented acute and convalescent COVID-19.

Only in-frame clones appear in the TCRdb table, and some are missing; sequencing was by immunoSEQ multiplex PCR. The sample holds roughly 100,000 clones, 88% seen once. The sequence was obtained from a human donor in a cohort sampled during active COVID-19. V gene TRBV9 combines with J gene TRBJ2-5; 12 nucleotides match TRBD2. Sequencing input: peripheral blood. DNA for the CDR3: TGTGCCAGCAGCGTAGCTAGCGGGAGGGCCTGGGAGACCCAGTACTTC. Translated, it gives CASSVASGRAWETQYF.